Listed here are 6 T cell receptor beta chains from one sample, sequenced in a study of blood T cell repertoires in COVID-19. Produced via immunoSEQ multiplex PCR; TCRdb's table is partial and in-frame only. The sample comprises roughly 100,000 clones, around 73% of which are singletons, and 7.5% to 10% rests with the top ten. Sequencing was carried out using peripheral blood. Receptors were obtained from a man aged 60 to 75 with active or convalescent COVID-19.

The chain combines TRBV7-9 with TRBJ2-3; D might be TRBD2 (5 bases). The CDR3 totals 17 residues. CDR1 and CDR2 from the germline V gene are SEHNR and FQNEAQ (reference sequence). V lost 1 base to trimming and J lost 1 base, with 15 bases between them. The CDR3 coding sequence is TGTGCCAGCAGCTTAGGGGCGTTAGATAGCGGCACAGATACGCAGTATTTT. This translates into CASSLGALDSGTDTQYF.

The rearrangement links TRBV11-3 to TRBJ1-1; D is ambiguous. Per the germline V gene, CDR1 is SGHNT and CDR2 is YENEEA. The length of the CDR3 is 15 residues. V lost 2 bases to trimming and J lost 11 bases, with 21 bases between them. This CDR3 is CASSLRDGPLREAFF. CDR3 sequence (DNA): TGTGCCAGCAGCTTAAGGGATGGGCCATTGAGGGAGGCTTTCTTT.

This sequence joins TRBV12-5 and TRBJ2-3, with 9 bases fitting TRBD2. CDR1 LGHNT and CDR2 FRNRAP come from the germline V gene. V was pared by 1 base and J by 3 bases, with 8 bases of the junction left unmatched. CDR3 size: 17 residues. CDR3 region: CASGLGLDSGSTDTQYF. The DNA for the CDR3 is TGTGCTAGTGGTTTGGGCCTGGATAGCGGGAGTACAGATACGCAGTATTTT. The full variable domain, rest sourced from reference TRBV12-5 and TRBJ2-3, is DARVTQTPRHKVTEMGQEVTMRCQPILGHNTVFWYRQTMMQGLELLAYFRNRAPLDDSGMPKDRFSAEMPDATLATLKIQPSEPRDSAVYFCASGLGLDSGSTDTQYFGPGTRLTVL.

The count of this clone is one. This chain joins TRBV28 and TRBJ2-7; TRBD1 aligns across 8 bases. The length of the CDR3 is 14 residues. Unmatched junction bases numbered 6, after V lost 6 bases and J lost 2 bases. Germline lookup yields CDR1 MDHEN and CDR2 SYDVKM. Here the CDR3 DNA reads TGTGCCAGCAGAGGGACAGGAGACCCCTACGAGCAGTACTTC. It yields the protein CASRGTGDPYEQYF.

This clone counts as medium-sized. The chain joins TRBV3-1 (or the pseudogene TRBV3-2) to TRBJ2-2, with D possibly matching TRBD2 (6 bases). The CDR3 is made up of 16 amino acids. Trimming removed 0 bases at V and 2 bases at J, with 10 bases between. Germline V gives CDR1 LGHDT, CDR2 YNNKEL (reference sequence). CDR3 sequence (DNA): TGTGCCAGCAGCCAAGATCTAGCGCCCAACACCGGGGAGCTGTTTTTT. Residues: CASSQDLAPNTGELFF.

The genes are TRBV19 and TRBJ2-7; 8 nucleotides line up with TRBD1. This CDR3 is 15 amino acids long. The junction had 5 bases not matched to a gene; V was cut back by 2 bases and J by 2 bases. Germline V CDR1 and CDR2: LNHDA, SQIVND (reference sequence). The CDR3 here is CASSIMGQATYEQYF. The CDR3 DNA reads TGTGCCAGTAGTATAATGGGACAGGCGACCTACGAGCAGTACTTC.